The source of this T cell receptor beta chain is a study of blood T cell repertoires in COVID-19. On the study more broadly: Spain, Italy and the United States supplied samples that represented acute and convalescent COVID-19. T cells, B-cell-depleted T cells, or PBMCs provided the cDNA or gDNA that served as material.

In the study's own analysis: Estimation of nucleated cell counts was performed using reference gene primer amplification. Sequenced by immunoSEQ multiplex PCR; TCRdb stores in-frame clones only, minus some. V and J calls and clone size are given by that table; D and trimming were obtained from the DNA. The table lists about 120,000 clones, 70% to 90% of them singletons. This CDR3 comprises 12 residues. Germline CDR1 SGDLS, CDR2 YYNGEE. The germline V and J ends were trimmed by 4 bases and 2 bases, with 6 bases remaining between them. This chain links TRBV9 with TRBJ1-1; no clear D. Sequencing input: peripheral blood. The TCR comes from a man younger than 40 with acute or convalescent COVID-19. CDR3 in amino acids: CASSPQNTEAFF. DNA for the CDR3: TGTGCCAGCAGCCCCCAAAACACTGAAGCTTTCTTT.